Below, 24 T cell receptor beta chains from the same sample are listed, as sequenced in a study of blood T cell repertoires in COVID-19. Libraries were prepared by immunoSEQ multiplex PCR; TCRdb keeps only in-frame clonotypes and omits some of them. The data hold 390,000 or so clones, with 87% observed a single time. Material for sequencing was PBMCs or T cells enriched from blood (not recorded which). Source of these receptors: a woman in her forties or fifties who had recovered from COVID-19.

The J gene is TRBJ2-2, the V gene TRBV29-1, with a weak D call TRBD2 (6 bases). The CDR3 consists of 12 residues. V was trimmed by 7 bases and J by 4 bases, leaving 10 bases between them. The germline CDR1 and CDR2 sequences are SQVTM and ANQGSEA. CDR3 bases: TGCAGCGCCACGGGACTCACCGGGGAGCTGTTTTTT. Translation: CSATGLTGELFF.

The chain uses TRBV7-3 and TRBJ2-3; D ambiguous. CDR1 is SGHTA, CDR2 FQGTGA, per germline. Trimming pared 1 base from V and 5 bases from J, leaving 13 bases between. The CDR3 is made up of 15 amino acids. CDR3 DNA sequence: TGTGCCAGCAGCTTAAATTCGGGTACTCAAGATACGCAGTATTTT. Its translation: CASSLNSGTQDTQYF.

This chain uses TRBV10-2 with TRBJ1-1; D remains unclear. Germline V gives CDR1 WSHSY, CDR2 SAAADI. The V and J ends lost 8 bases and 4 bases respectively, with 14 bases between them. The CDR3 loop spans 13 amino acids. CDR3 protein: CASFAGERTEAFF. As DNA, the CDR3 is TGCGCCAGCTTCGCCGGGGAGCGCACTGAAGCTTTCTTT.

V gene TRBV2 combines with J gene TRBJ1-5; D gene uncertain. Germline V CDR1 and CDR2: SNHLY, FYNNEI. CDR3 length equals 13 residues. V lost 7 bases and J 4 bases, leaving 11 bases between the germline ends. The CDR3: CASNREGNQPQHF. As DNA, the CDR3 is TGTGCCAGCAACCGGGAAGGTAATCAGCCCCAGCATTTT.

This chain joins TRBV25-1 and TRBJ1-6; a possible D gene is TRBD1 (5 bases). Germline CDR1 reads MGHDK; CDR2 reads SYGVNS. The CDR3 has 15 amino acids. Trimming took off 5 bases at V and 5 bases at J, with 13 bases between the two ends. The CDR3 coding sequence is TGTGCCAGCAGTCGGGGGGATGGACATAATTCACCCCTCCACTTT. This codes for CASSRGDGHNSPLHF.

This chain uses TRBV21-1 with TRBJ1-2. TRBV21-1 is assigned pseudogene status. The CDR3 contains 16 residues. The CDR3 protein is CASSKVPRRTDYGYTF. The CDR3 nucleotides read TGTGCCAGCAGCAAAGTCCCACGGAGAACTGACTATGGCTACACCTTC.

This clone was seen just once. J is TRBJ2-7 and V is TRBV19; 7 nucleotides match TRBD1. The germline CDR1 and CDR2 sequences are LNHDA and SQIVND (reference sequence). This CDR3 has 11 residues. Unmatched junction bases numbered 6, after V lost 10 bases and J lost 6 bases. The CDR3 nucleotides read TGTGCCACCGCGACAGGGTCCGAGCAGTACTTC. This gives the protein CATATGSEQYF.

V and J are TRBV28 and TRBJ2-1, with D possibly matching TRBD1 (6 bases). The V gene lost 3 bases and the J gene lost 5 bases, with 11 bases spanning the gap. Per germline, CDR1 MDHEN and CDR2 SYDVKM. The CDR3 is 14 residues long. CDR3 in DNA: TGTGCCAGCAGTTTGTTACAGGGAAACAATGAGCAGTTCTTC. It translates to CASSLLQGNNEQFF. Looking up the rest from reference TRBV28 and TRBJ2-1 gives the full variable domain: DVKVTQSSRYLVKRTGEKVFLECVQDMDHENMFWYRQDPGLGLRLIYFSYDVKMKEKGDIPEGYSVSREKKERFSLILESASTNQTSMYLCASSLLQGNNEQFFGPGTRLTVL.

V gene TRBV25-1 combines with J gene TRBJ2-2; TRBD1 is a possible D gene (6 bases). CDR1 and CDR2 (germline): MGHDK, SYGVNS. This CDR3 comprises 16 residues. Trimming removed 5 bases from V and 1 base from J, with 14 bases in between. The CDR3 loop reads CASSSTGTKNTGELFF. CDR3 sequence (DNA): TGTGCCAGCAGTAGCACGGGGACAAAGAACACCGGGGAGCTGTTTTTT.

This clone was counted a single time. The J gene is TRBJ1-4, the V gene TRBV5-5, with a possible D match to TRBD1 (5 bases). CDR3 length equals 16 residues. V shed 0 bases and J shed 0 bases, with 9 bases lying between them. Germline CDR1 reads SGHKS; CDR2 reads YYEKEE (reference sequence). The CDR3 bases are TGTGCCAGCAGCTTGGGCGGGACTGCAACTAATGAAAAACTGTTTTTT. Translation: CASSLGGTATNEKLFF.

This clone was observed once. This chain joins TRBV6-1 and TRBJ1-3; D is perhaps TRBD1 (6 bases). There are 16 residues in the CDR3. Germline CDR1 is MNHNS and CDR2 is SASEGT. Trimming cost V 1 base and J 2 bases, with 12 bases left between them. This CDR3 is CASSEVGATAGNTIYF. Written as DNA, the CDR3 is TGTGCCAGCAGTGAAGTGGGGGCGACGGCTGGAAACACCATATATTTT.

V and J are TRBV4-3 and TRBJ2-4, with 9 positions matching TRBD2. The junction had 13 bases not matched to a gene; V was cut back by 0 bases and J by 7 bases. Looked up from germline, CDR1 is LGHNA and CDR2 is YSLEER. The CDR3 contains 18 residues. CDR3 DNA: TGCGCCAGCAGCCAAGAGGTCCCCCTAAGCGGGGGGCCGAACATTCAGTACTTC. This codes for CASSQEVPLSGGPNIQYF.

The chain employs TRBV7-9 and TRBJ1-2; 7 bases are a match to TRBD1. The junction had 21 bases not matched to a gene; V was cut back by 4 bases and J by 4 bases. Per the germline V gene, CDR1 is SEHNR and CDR2 is FQNEAQ (reference sequence). This CDR3 contains 19 residues. The CDR3 sequence: CASSSTLKSDRVVVYGYTF. CDR3 bases: TGTGCCAGCAGCTCCACCCTGAAATCCGACAGGGTGGTGGTCTATGGCTACACCTTC.

The chain combines TRBV6-4 with TRBJ2-1; 7 nucleotides line up with TRBD2. Looked up from germline, CDR1 is MRHNA and CDR2 is SNTAGT. The CDR3 consists of 12 residues. J gave up 9 bases and V 4 bases, and 3 bases lay outside the gene matches. CDR3 region: CASSAWGGEQFF. DNA of the CDR3: TGTGCCAGCAGTGCGTGGGGGGGTGAGCAGTTCTTC.

CDR3 DNA: TGTGCCAGTAGTATTAACAGGGGATATGGATTAGAGGAGACCCAGTACTTC. Translating gives CASSINRGYGLEETQYF. The chain joins TRBV19 to TRBJ2-5; 7 bases agree with TRBD1. V shed 3 bases and J 5 bases; nucleotides not matched to a gene: 15. The CDR3 runs to 17 residues. Germline CDR1 reads LNHDA; CDR2 reads SQIVND (reference sequence).

This rearrangement joins TRBV28 to TRBJ1-5, with 7 bases identical to TRBD1. Germline CDR1 MDHEN, CDR2 SYDVKM. This CDR3 spans 12 amino acids. V was clipped by 10 bases and J by 2 bases; unmatched bases: 2. CDR3 sequence reads: CATTGGNQPQHF. CDR3 sequence (DNA): TGTGCCACCACAGGGGGCAATCAGCCCCAGCATTTT.

V is TRBV9 and J is TRBJ1-1; a weak D match, TRBD1 (6 bases). The V end lost 4 bases, the J end lost 3 bases, and 10 bases lay between the germline ends. Looked up from germline, CDR1 is SGDLS and CDR2 is YYNGEE. The CDR3 contains 13 residues. The CDR3 spells CASSPHRDTEAFF. The DNA for the CDR3 is TGTGCCAGCAGCCCCCACAGGGACACTGAAGCTTTCTTT.

The chain couples TRBV2 to TRBJ2-7, with 7 bases fitting TRBD1. Germline lookup yields CDR1 SNHLY and CDR2 FYNNEI. The CDR3 runs to 13 residues. Trimming cost V 6 bases and J 2 bases; bases outside gene matches: 4. This chain's CDR3 is CASSVRGTYEQYF. The CDR3 bases are TGTGCCAGCAGCGTCAGGGGGACCTACGAGCAGTACTTC.

The chain combines TRBV7-2 with TRBJ1-4, with D maybe TRBD1 (5 bases). V shed 0 bases and J shed 3 bases, with 11 bases lying between them. CDR1 is SGHTA, CDR2 FQGNSA, per germline. The length of the CDR3 is 16 residues. CDR3 amino acids: CASSLAGGNPNEKLFF. As DNA, the CDR3 is TGTGCCAGCAGCTTAGCGGGGGGGAATCCTAATGAAAAACTGTTTTTT.

The chain is built from TRBV28 and TRBJ1-2; 8 nucleotides line up with TRBD1. The CDR3 totals 12 residues. V dropped 8 bases and J dropped 9; count of bases not matched to a gene: 8. CDR1 is MDHEN, CDR2 SYDVKM, per germline. This chain's CDR3 is CASVQTGESYTF. The CDR3 DNA sequence: TGTGCCAGCGTCCAGACAGGGGAGAGCTACACCTTC.

The genes are TRBV19 and TRBJ2-1, with D possibly being TRBD2 (5 bases). V was clipped by 2 bases and J by 8 bases, with 16 bases between them. This CDR3 spans 15 amino acids. Per germline, CDR1 LNHDA and CDR2 SQIVND (reference sequence). CDR3 DNA sequence: TGTGCCAGTAGTATAATCCCGGGCCGGGGTGATGAGCAGTTCTTC. Its translation is CASSIIPGRGDEQFF.

This chain joins TRBV19 and TRBJ1-2, with D maybe TRBD1 (6 bases). The length of the CDR3 is 17 residues. V was trimmed by 2 bases and J by 2 bases, leaving 18 bases between them. Germline CDR1 LNHDA, CDR2 SQIVND (reference sequence). This CDR3 reads CASSIYSARGFNYGYTF. In DNA, the CDR3 is TGTGCCAGTAGTATATACTCTGCGAGGGGGTTCAACTATGGCTACACCTTC.

This clone has just one count. The V call is TRBV11-2, the J call TRBJ2-1, with TRBD2 identical over 12 bases. The CDR3 sequence is 14 residues long. V dropped 2 bases and J dropped 12; count of bases not matched to a gene: 5. CDR1 and CDR2 from the germline V gene are SGHAT and FQNNGV. CDR3 loop: CASSLTLAGGVQFF. DNA of the CDR3: TGTGCCAGCAGCTTAACACTAGCGGGGGGAGTGCAGTTCTTC. Full variable domain (outside the CDR3, taken from reference TRBV11-2 and TRBJ2-1): EAGVAQSPRYKIIEKRQSVAFWCNPISGHATLYWYQQILGQGPKLLIQFQNNGVVDDSQLPKDRFSAERLKGVDSTLKIQPAKLEDSAVYLCASSLTLAGGVQFFGPGTRLTVL.

The V call is TRBV4-2, the J call TRBJ2-2; 7 bases match TRBD1. Per the germline V gene, CDR1 is LGHNA and CDR2 is YNFKEQ. The ends lost 2 bases at V and 5 bases at J; junction bases unmatched: 8. The CDR3 length is 16 residues. The CDR3 loop is CASSQTTGARTGELFF. In DNA, the CDR3 is TGTGCCAGCAGCCAAACAACAGGGGCTCGGACCGGGGAGCTGTTTTTT.